This T cell receptor beta chain was captured by sequencing in a study of T cell responses to AZD1222 COVID-19 vaccine. Study-wide findings and caveats: AZD1222 recipients seropositive at baseline numbered only six.

This CDR3 has 16 amino acids. The V end was cut by 4 bases, the J end by 0 bases, with 10 bases between. Germline V gives CDR1 LGHDT, CDR2 YNNKEL (reference sequence). The assay was immunoSEQ multiplex PCR, and TCRdb's table has in-frame clones only and misses some. Seen here are around 150,000 clones, about nine tenths observed once, and the top ten hold roughly 3.5%. Details on this clone: The antigen remains undetermined.

The sequence derives from an adult in good health. Specimen: peripheral blood, collected on day 0 of MenACWY control vaccination. This chain joins TRBV3-1 (or the pseudogene TRBV3-2) and TRBJ1-6, with unresolved D. The CDR3 DNA follows: TGTGCCAGCAGCCTACGGGCTGGCTCCTATAATTCACCCCTCCACTTT. Its translation: CASSLRAGSYNSPLHF.